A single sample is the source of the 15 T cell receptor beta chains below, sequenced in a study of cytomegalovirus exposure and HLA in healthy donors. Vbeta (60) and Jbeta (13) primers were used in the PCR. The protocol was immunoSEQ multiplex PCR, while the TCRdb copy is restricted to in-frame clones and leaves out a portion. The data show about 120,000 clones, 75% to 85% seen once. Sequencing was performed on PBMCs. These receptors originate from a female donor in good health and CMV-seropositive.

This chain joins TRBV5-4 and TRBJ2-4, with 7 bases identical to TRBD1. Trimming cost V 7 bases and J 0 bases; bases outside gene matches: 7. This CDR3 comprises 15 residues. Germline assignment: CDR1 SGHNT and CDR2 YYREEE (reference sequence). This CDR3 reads CASGVQGLAKNIQYF. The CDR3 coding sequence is TGTGCCAGCGGCGTACAGGGGCTAGCCAAAAACATTCAGTACTTC.

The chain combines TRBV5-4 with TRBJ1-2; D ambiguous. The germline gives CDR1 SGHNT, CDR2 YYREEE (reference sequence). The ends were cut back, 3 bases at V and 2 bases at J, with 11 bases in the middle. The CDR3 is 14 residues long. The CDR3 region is CASSSKVANYGYTF. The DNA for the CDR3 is TGTGCCAGCAGCTCCAAAGTGGCAAACTATGGCTACACCTTC.

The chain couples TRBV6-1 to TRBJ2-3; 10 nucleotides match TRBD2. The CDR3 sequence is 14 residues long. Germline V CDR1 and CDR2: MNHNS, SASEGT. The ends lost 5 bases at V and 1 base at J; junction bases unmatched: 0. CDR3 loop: CASSLAGGTDTQYF. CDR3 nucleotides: TGTGCCAGCAGTCTAGCGGGGGGCACAGATACGCAGTATTTT.

The CDR3 loop reads CASSLAQGTEAFF. The CDR3 DNA reads as TGCGCCAGCAGCTTGGCACAGGGAACTGAAGCTTTCTTT. J is TRBJ1-1 and V is TRBV5-1, with D possibly TRBD1 on 6 matching bases. With 0 bases removed from V and 5 bases from J, the gap between germline ends came to 8 bases. The CDR3 totals 13 residues. CDR1 SGHRS and CDR2 YFSETQ come from the germline V gene.

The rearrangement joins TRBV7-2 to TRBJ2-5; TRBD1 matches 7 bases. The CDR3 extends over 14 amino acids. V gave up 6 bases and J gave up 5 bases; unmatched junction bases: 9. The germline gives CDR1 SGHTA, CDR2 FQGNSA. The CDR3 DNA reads TGTGCCAGCAGTTCGAGGGGGCGCTGGGAGACCCAGTACTTC. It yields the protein CASSSRGRWETQYF.

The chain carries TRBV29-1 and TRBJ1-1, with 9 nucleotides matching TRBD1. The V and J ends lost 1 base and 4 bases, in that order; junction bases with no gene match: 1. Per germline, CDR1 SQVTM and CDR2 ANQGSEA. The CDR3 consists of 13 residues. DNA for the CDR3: TGCAGCGTTGAAGCGACAGGGGGCACTGAAGCTTTCTTT. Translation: CSVEATGGTEAFF.

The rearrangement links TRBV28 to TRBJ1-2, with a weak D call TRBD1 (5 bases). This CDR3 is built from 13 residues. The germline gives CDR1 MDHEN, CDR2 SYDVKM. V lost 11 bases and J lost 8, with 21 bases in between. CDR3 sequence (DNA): TGTGCCCTTACGGCGGACACGGCGGGGGGCTACACCTTC. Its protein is CALTADTAGGYTF.

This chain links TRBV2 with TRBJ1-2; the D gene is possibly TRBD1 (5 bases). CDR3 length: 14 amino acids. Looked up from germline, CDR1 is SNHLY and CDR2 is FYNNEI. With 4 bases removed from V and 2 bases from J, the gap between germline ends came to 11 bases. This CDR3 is CASSVARVNYGYTF. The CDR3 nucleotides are TGTGCCAGCAGTGTGGCCAGGGTAAACTATGGCTACACCTTC.

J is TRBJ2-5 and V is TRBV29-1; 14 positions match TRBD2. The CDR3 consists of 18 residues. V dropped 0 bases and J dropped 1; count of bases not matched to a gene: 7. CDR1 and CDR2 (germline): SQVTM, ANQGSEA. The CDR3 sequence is CSVEDIIGLAGGQETQYF. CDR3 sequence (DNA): TGCAGCGTTGAAGATATAATCGGACTAGCGGGGGGCCAAGAGACCCAGTACTTC.

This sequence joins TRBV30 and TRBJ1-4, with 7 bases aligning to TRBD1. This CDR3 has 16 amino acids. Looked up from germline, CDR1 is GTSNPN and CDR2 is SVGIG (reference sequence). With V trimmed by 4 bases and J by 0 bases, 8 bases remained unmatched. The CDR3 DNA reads TGTGCCTGGACCCACAAGGGGGCCGCAACTAATGAAAAACTGTTTTTT. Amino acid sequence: CAWTHKGAATNEKLFF.

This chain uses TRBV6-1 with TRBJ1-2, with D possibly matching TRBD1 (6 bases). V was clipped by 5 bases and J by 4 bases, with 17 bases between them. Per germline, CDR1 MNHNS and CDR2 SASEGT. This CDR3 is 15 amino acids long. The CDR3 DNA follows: TGTGCCAGCAGTCCTCAGGGGTTGCCGGTCTATGGCTACACCTTC. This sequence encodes CASSPQGLPVYGYTF.

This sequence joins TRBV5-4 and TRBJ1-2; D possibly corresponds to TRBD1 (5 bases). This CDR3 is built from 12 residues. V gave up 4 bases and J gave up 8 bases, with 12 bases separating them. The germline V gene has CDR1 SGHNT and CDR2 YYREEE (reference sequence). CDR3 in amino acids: CASSLRDTGYTF. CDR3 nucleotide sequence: TGTGCCAGCAGCCTCAGGGATACCGGCTACACCTTC. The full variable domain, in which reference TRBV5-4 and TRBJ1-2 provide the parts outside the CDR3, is ETGVTQSPTHLIKTRGQQVTLRCSSQSGHNTVSWYQQALGQGPQFIFQYYREEENGRGNFPPRFSGLQFPNYSSELNVNALELDDSALYLCASSLRDTGYTFGSGTRLTVV.

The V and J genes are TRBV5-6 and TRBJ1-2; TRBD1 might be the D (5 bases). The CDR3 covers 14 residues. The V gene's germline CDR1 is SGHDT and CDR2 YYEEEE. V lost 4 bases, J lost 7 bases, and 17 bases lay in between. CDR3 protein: CASSQLNQGTGYTF. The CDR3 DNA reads TGTGCCAGCAGCCAACTGAATCAGGGTACTGGCTACACCTTC.

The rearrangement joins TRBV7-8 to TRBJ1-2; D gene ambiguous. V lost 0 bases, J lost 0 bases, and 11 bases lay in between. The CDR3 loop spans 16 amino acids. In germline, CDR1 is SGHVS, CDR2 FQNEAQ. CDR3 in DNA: TGTGCCAGCAGCTTAGCCGAGTCCGCTCCTAACTATGGCTACACCTTC. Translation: CASSLAESAPNYGYTF.

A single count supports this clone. CDR3 nucleotides: TGTGCCTGGAGACCTACCGGGACAGGGGAGGGAAATGGCTACACCTTC. It translates to CAWRPTGTGEGNGYTF. The chain carries TRBV30 and TRBJ1-2, with TRBD1 matching 10 bases. V dropped 3 bases and J dropped 6; count of bases not matched to a gene: 13. CDR1 GTSNPN and CDR2 SVGIG come from the germline V gene (reference sequence). The CDR3 consists of 16 residues.